This TCR delta chain was retrieved from a study of γδ T cells in repeated Plasmodium falciparum infection. This clone has just a few counts. Its antigen is not known. A far larger clone is only one base removed, so a read error is likely. This sample also contains other DNA sequences that code for the same CDR3. Study-level points and caveats: In Vdelta2-negative, largely Vdelta1+, gammadelta repertoires, repeated controlled infections appeared to drive clonal selection waves.

The CDR3 contains 20 residues. V lost 3 bases and J lost 4; bases outside the gene matches: 20. Germline V gene data show CDR1 as TSWWSYY and CDR2 as QGS. Gammadelta T cells were flow-sorted from PBMC into Vgamma9/Vdelta2+ and Vdelta2-negative populations for bulk analysis. TCRdb redid clone calling on the multiplex PCR reads using CATT. The table shows 45,000 to 70,000 delta-chain clones, with 1.7% occurring only once. The rearrangement joins TRDV1 to TRDJ1; 10 nucleotides line up with TRDD3. The J gene, left out of TCRdb, was set here by checking the DNA against germline. The TCR was taken from a pool of human donors (malaria-infected and uninfected, not separated). The specimen sequenced was gamma-delta T cells from blood. The CDR3 DNA follows: TGTGCTCTTGGGGATGCCCTCTTCGACACTTGGGGGATACATAACGATAAACTCATCTTT. Its protein product is CALGDALFDTWGIHNDKLIF.